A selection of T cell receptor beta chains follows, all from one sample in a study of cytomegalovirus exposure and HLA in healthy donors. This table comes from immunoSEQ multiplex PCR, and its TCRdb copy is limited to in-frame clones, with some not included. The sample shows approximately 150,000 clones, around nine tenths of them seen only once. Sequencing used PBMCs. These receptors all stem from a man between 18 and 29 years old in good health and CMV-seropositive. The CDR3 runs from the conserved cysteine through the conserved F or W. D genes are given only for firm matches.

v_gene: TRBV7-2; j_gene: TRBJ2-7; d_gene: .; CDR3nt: TGTGCCAGCAGCTTAGTGGCAGGGTCAACTGACGAGCAGTACTTC; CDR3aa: CASSLVAGSTDEQYF
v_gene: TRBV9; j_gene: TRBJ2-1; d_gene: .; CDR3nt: TGTGCCAGCAGCGCCCCCTACAACCCCAATCGGGGAAGCTCCTACAATGAGCAGTTCTTC; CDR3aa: CASSAPYNPNRGSSYNEQFF
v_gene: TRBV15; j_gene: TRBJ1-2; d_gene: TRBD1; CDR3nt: TGTGCCACCAGCAGAACGTTAGACAGGGACCCCTATGGCTACACCTTC; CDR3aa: CATSRTLDRDPYGYTF
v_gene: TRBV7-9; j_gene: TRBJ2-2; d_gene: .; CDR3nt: TGTGCCAGCAGCACCCCAATCAGGAACACCGGGGAGCTGTTTTTT; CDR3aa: CASSTPIRNTGELFF
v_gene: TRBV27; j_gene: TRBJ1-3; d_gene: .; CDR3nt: TGTGCCACGTACTCTGGAAACACCATATATTTT; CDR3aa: CATYSGNTIYF
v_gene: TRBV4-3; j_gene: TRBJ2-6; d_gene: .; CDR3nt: TGCGCCAGCAGCCAAGACAGGGGTGGGGCCAACGTCCTGACTTTC; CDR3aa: CASSQDRGGANVLTF
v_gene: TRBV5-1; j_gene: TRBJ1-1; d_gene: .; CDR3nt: TGCGCCAGCAGCTCGGACCCGGGGGGGACTGAAGCTTTCTTT; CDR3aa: CASSSDPGGTEAFF
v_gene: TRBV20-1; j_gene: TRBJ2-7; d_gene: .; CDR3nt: TGCAGTGCCCTAGCGAGCGGCGAGCAGTACTTC; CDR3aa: CSALASGEQYF
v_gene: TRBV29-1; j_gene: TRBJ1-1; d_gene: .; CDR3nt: TGCAGCGTCGCCGACAGTGGGCTGATGTTCGAAGCTTTCTTT; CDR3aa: CSVADSGLMFEAFF
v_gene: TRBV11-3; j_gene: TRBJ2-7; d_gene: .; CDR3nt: TGTGCCAGCAGCTTTCGGTCTACAGGGTACGAGCAGTACTTC; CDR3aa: CASSFRSTGYEQYF
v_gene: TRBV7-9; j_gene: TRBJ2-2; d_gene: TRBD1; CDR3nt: TGTGCCAGCAGCTCGGACAGGGATAGCACCGGGGAGCTGTTTTTT; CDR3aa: CASSSDRDSTGELFF
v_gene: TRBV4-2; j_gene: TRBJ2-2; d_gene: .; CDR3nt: TGTGCCAGCAGCCAAGGGAGGGGGGGCCGAACCGGGGAGCTGTTTTTT; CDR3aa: CASSQGRGGRTGELFF
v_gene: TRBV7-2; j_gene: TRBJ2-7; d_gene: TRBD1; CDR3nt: TGTGCCAGCAGCCTTCCGGGACAGCCCTACGAGCAGTACTTC; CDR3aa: CASSLPGQPYEQYF
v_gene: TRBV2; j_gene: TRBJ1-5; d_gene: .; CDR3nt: TGTGCCAGCAGTGAACAGGGGAACGCGGCTGGTCAGCCCCAGCATTTT; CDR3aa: CASSEQGNAAGQPQHF
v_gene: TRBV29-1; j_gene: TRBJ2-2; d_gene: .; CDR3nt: TGCAGCGGTACTTGGGGGGCCGGGGAGCTGTTTTTT; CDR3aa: CSGTWGAGELFF
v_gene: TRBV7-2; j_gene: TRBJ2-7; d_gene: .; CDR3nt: TGTGCCAGCAGCTTAGCGCGGGCAGGGGGAGGTCAAAACTTCTTC; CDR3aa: CASSLARAGGGQNFF